This is a list of T cell receptor beta chains from one sample in a study of blood T cell repertoires in COVID-19. Profiling relied on immunoSEQ multiplex PCR, and the TCRdb table lists in-frame clones only, not all of them. This sample has 95,000 to 100,000 clones, with roughly four fifths found just once. Sequenced input: peripheral blood. The source of these receptors is a human donor in a cohort sampled during active COVID-19. Both conserved end residues are part of each CDR3. Each record gives: J gene, V gene, CDR3 protein.

J gene: TRBJ1-5
V gene: TRBV19
CDR3 protein: CASSKQVTVNQPQHF

J gene: TRBJ2-7
V gene: TRBV12-3/TRBV12-4
CDR3 protein: CASSSLYEQYF

J gene: TRBJ1-3
V gene: TRBV9
CDR3 protein: CASSVEGSGGNTIYF

J gene: TRBJ1-4
V gene: TRBV7-9
CDR3 protein: CASSISRGQGGSEKLFF

J gene: TRBJ2-3
V gene: TRBV5-1
CDR3 protein: CASSMTSFTDTQYF

J gene: TRBJ2-5
V gene: TRBV5-1
CDR3 protein: CASSPRLAGGLETQYF

J gene: TRBJ2-7
V gene: TRBV7-9
CDR3 protein: CASSSGTSGIYSYEQYF

J gene: TRBJ1-5
V gene: TRBV6-1
CDR3 protein: CASSEDARGGLDSNQPQHF

J gene: TRBJ2-2
V gene: TRBV29-1
CDR3 protein: CSGRELENTGELFF

J gene: TRBJ1-3
V gene: TRBV9
CDR3 protein: CASSLSGYGSGNTIYF

J gene: TRBJ2-3
V gene: TRBV15
CDR3 protein: CATSRETRDTQYF

J gene: TRBJ2-7
V gene: TRBV10-2
CDR3 protein: CASSVSGDSYEQYF

J gene: TRBJ1-2
V gene: TRBV5-4
CDR3 protein: CASSPGQGSYGYTF

J gene: TRBJ2-3
V gene: TRBV5-6
CDR3 protein: CASSFIDTQYF

J gene: TRBJ1-2
V gene: TRBV5-1
CDR3 protein: CASSLFLSYGYTF

J gene: TRBJ2-1
V gene: TRBV2
CDR3 protein: CASSERGPNYNEQFF

J gene: TRBJ1-5
V gene: TRBV10-3
CDR3 protein: CAISESGGFNQPQHF

J gene: TRBJ2-5
V gene: TRBV14
CDR3 protein: CASSQDIAGGPGETQYF

J gene: TRBJ2-6
V gene: TRBV7-2
CDR3 protein: CASSFAGANVLTF

J gene: TRBJ2-1
V gene: TRBV3-1/TRBV3-2
CDR3 protein: CASSQGAGGPVLEQFF

J gene: TRBJ2-2
V gene: TRBV10-3
CDR3 protein: CAISAGPGELFF

J gene: TRBJ2-7
V gene: TRBV27
CDR3 protein: CASSTPSSYEQYF

J gene: TRBJ1-1
V gene: TRBV2
CDR3 protein: CASGDRGLGTEAFF

J gene: TRBJ2-5
V gene: TRBV7-2
CDR3 protein: CASSSQTGIPETQYF

J gene: TRBJ2-7
V gene: TRBV12-3/TRBV12-4
CDR3 protein: CASSFGSMYEQYF

J gene: TRBJ2-2
V gene: TRBV2
CDR3 protein: CASSTMAKTGVSAGELFF

J gene: TRBJ1-5
V gene: TRBV2
CDR3 protein: CASGGQGGLNSNQPQHF

J gene: TRBJ2-3
V gene: TRBV4-1
CDR3 protein: CASSLPGGSGNADTQYF

J gene: TRBJ1-1
V gene: TRBV12-3/TRBV12-4
CDR3 protein: CASSKQMNTEAFF

J gene: TRBJ2-1
V gene: TRBV6-6
CDR3 protein: CASYTGTSGGFNEQFF

J gene: TRBJ2-7
V gene: TRBV11-2
CDR3 protein: CASLPGTGMYEQYF

J gene: TRBJ1-5
V gene: TRBV2
CDR3 protein: CASSDRMRAQPQHF

J gene: TRBJ2-7
V gene: TRBV3-1/TRBV3-2
CDR3 protein: CASGSGLAGVEQYF

J gene: TRBJ2-7
V gene: TRBV2
CDR3 protein: CASNGVGSYEQYF

J gene: TRBJ1-1
V gene: TRBV7-2
CDR3 protein: CASIRVSGANTEAFF

J gene: TRBJ2-7
V gene: TRBV19
CDR3 protein: CASSPSRDRRYEQYF

J gene: TRBJ1-2
V gene: TRBV5-8
CDR3 protein: CASSLLGGQAGGYTF

J gene: TRBJ1-3
V gene: TRBV6-5
CDR3 protein: CASRPSGQRNTIYF

J gene: TRBJ2-5
V gene: TRBV15
CDR3 protein: CATSRAGTGGETQYF

J gene: TRBJ1-2
V gene: TRBV29-1
CDR3 protein: CSVERLNYGYTF

J gene: TRBJ2-3
V gene: TRBV9
CDR3 protein: CASSARGNTDTQYF

J gene: TRBJ1-1
V gene: TRBV6-6
CDR3 protein: CASSVARGGIEAFF

J gene: TRBJ1-2
V gene: TRBV6-5
CDR3 protein: CASSYLQGGYGYTF

J gene: TRBJ2-1
V gene: TRBV28
CDR3 protein: CASRAGLAVNEQFF

J gene: TRBJ1-1
V gene: TRBV5-1
CDR3 protein: CASREDGTIGNTEAFF

J gene: TRBJ2-1
V gene: TRBV4-1
CDR3 protein: CASSRGIGTGPYNEQFF

J gene: TRBJ2-5
V gene: TRBV19
CDR3 protein: CASSILTSGGQETQYF

J gene: TRBJ2-1
V gene: TRBV19
CDR3 protein: CASSPTGTSGRDEQFF

J gene: TRBJ1-3
V gene: TRBV10-3
CDR3 protein: CAVSGSSGNTIYF

J gene: TRBJ1-6
V gene: TRBV5-5
CDR3 protein: CASSPTGGSYNSPLHF

J gene: TRBJ2-3
V gene: TRBV6-5
CDR3 protein: CASRAGLLITDTQYF

J gene: TRBJ1-6
V gene: TRBV19
CDR3 protein: CASSQTVYNSPLHF

J gene: TRBJ1-1
V gene: TRBV25-1
CDR3 protein: CASSRPGQMNTEAFF

J gene: TRBJ2-7
V gene: TRBV6-5
CDR3 protein: CASSRGRSYEQYF

J gene: TRBJ1-2
V gene: TRBV7-2
CDR3 protein: CASSSTLGQGGGYTF